Sequencing of this T cell receptor (beta chain) was carried out in a study of vaccination effects on CD4 cells after COVID-19. Peptide-pool stimulation followed by sequencing identified expanded antigen-specific CD4+ clonotypes in the ViraFEST assay. At the end of about 9 days of culture, CD4+ T cells were isolated. Nucleocapsid antibodies stayed negative before and after vaccination, showing no earlier SARS-CoV-2 infection. Supplemented with approximately 10 IU/ml IL-2 and about 10 ug/ml peptides, a few million PBMC per well were kept in culture. Assay used: immunoSEQ multiplex PCR; TCRdb lists only in-frame clones, some missing. In the table there are approximately 30,000 clones, 55% to 75% of which are singletons. Comments on this clone: Its antigen is unidentified.

Germline CDR1 MNHEY, CDR2 SVGAGI. Trimming took 2 bases from V and 0 from J, leaving 2 bases between them. The CDR3 is 13 amino acids. This sequence joins TRBV6-5 and TRBJ1-3; D is unresolved. This clonotype was obtained from a human donor who received a COVID-19 vaccine. The sample was CD4+ T cells from PBMCs cultured with HCoV-229E spike peptides, taken before COVID-19 vaccination. CDR3 loop: CASSYSSGNTIYF. The CDR3 DNA follows: TGTGCCAGCAGTTACAGCTCTGGAAACACCATATATTTT.